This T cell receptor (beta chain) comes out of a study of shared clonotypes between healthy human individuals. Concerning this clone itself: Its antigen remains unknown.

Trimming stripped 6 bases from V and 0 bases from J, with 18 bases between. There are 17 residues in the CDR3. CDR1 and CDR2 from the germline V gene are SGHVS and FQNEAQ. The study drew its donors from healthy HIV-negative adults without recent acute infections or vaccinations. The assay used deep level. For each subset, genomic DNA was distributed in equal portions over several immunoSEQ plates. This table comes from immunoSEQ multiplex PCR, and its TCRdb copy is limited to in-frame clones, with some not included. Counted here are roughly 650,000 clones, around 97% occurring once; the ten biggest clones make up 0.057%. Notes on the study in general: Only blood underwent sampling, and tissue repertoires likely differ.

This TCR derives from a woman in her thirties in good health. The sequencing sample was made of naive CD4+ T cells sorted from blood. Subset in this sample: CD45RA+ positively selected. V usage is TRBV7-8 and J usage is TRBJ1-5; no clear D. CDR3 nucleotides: TGTGCCAGCAGTTTATACCCCGGGCTAGATAGCAATCAGCCCCAGCATTTT. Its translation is CASSLYPGLDSNQPQHF.